This T cell receptor beta chain derives from a study of blood T cells in healthy people across ages. With respect to this clonotype: The antigen remains unidentified.

General study findings and limits: In long-lived donors, naive CD4+ cell counts and diversity exceeded those of aged donors. Per-million-T-cell TCR beta diversity fell roughly linearly with age. Diversity of TCR beta correlated strongly with naive T cell percentage.

The use of a sample-barcoded 5' primer and a J-beta primer mix characterized a second PCR of about 7 to 12 cycles. All samples yielded 3 million or more CDR3-containing paired-end reads. Each CDR3 protein gets one entry after TCRdb re-called the 5' RACE reads with MiXCR. The data show 1.5 million to 2 million distinct CDR3 sequences, less than 50% seen once. The CDR3 has 18 amino acids. Looked up from germline, CDR1 is SEHNR and CDR2 is FQNEAQ (reference sequence). Trimming removed 6 bases from V and 2 bases from J; junction bases left unmatched: 15. The gene calls are TRBV7-9 and TRBJ1-1; TRBD1 agrees at 10 bases. Sample: blood. The sequence came from a woman in her 40s in good health. The CDR3 here is CASSLTHTRDRGNTEAFF. As DNA, the CDR3 is TGTGCCAGCAGTTTAACACACACTCGGGACAGGGGTAACACTGAAGCTTTCTTT.